Listed here are 6 T cell receptor beta chains from one sample, sequenced in a study of blood T cell repertoires in COVID-19. Assay used: immunoSEQ multiplex PCR; TCRdb lists only in-frame clones, some missing. Of approximately 280,000 clones in the sample, 75% to 90% are singletons; the top ten hold approximately 12%. The sequencing sample was made of peripheral blood. These receptors originate from a woman aged 60-75 years with acute or convalescent COVID-19.

V gene TRBV11-1 combines with J gene TRBJ2-2, with 11 bases aligning to TRBD2. CDR1 is SGHAT, CDR2 FQDESV, per germline (reference sequence). The length of the CDR3 is 16 residues. J lost 2 bases, V lost 5 bases, and 4 bases had no gene match. CDR3 coding DNA: TGTGCCAGCAGCATTAGCGGGGGGGCCAACACCGGGGAGCTGTTTTTT. This gives the protein CASSISGGANTGELFF.

J is TRBJ2-3 and V is TRBV24-1; 11 bases align to TRBD2. This CDR3 contains 16 residues. V shed 8 bases and J 1 base; nucleotides not matched to a gene: 7. Germline CDR1 reads KGHDR; CDR2 reads SFDVKD. CDR3 sequence (DNA): TGTGCCACCACTAGCGGGGGGCGCGCCGGCACAGATACGCAGTATTTT. It encodes CATTSGGRAGTDTQYF.

V usage is TRBV15 and J usage is TRBJ1-1, with D perhaps matching TRBD1 (6 bases). This CDR3 contains 13 residues. The germline V and J ends were trimmed by 0 bases and 9 bases, with 11 bases remaining between them. Germline values: CDR1 LNHNV, CDR2 YYDKDF (reference sequence). The DNA of the CDR3 is TGTGCCACCAGCAGAGATCGGACAGCAAAAGCTTTCTTT. Its translation: CATSRDRTAKAFF.

V usage is TRBV7-9 and J usage is TRBJ1-1; 7 nucleotides agree with TRBD1. The CDR3 has 15 residues. Germline V gene lookup returns CDR1 SEHNR and CDR2 FQNEAQ (reference sequence). V trimming: 5 bases; J trimming: 0 bases; junction bases outside the gene matches: 6. The chain's CDR3 is CASSPRGQMNTEAFF. Written as DNA, the CDR3 is TGTGCCAGCAGCCCGCGGGGACAGATGAACACTGAAGCTTTCTTT.

The CDR3 nucleotides read TGTGCCAGCAGTATTCTGGATACGCAGTATTTT. Amino acid sequence: CASSILDTQYF. The chain joins TRBV12-3 or TRBV12-4 to TRBJ2-3; D unclear. V lost 5 bases, J lost 6 bases, and 6 bases lay in between. The CDR3 is made up of 11 amino acids.

This clone appeared a few times. The V and J genes are TRBV7-9 and TRBJ2-2; D gene unclear. Trimming stripped 5 bases from V and 10 bases from J, with 8 bases between. The CDR3 spans 11 residues. Looked up from germline, CDR1 is SEHNR and CDR2 is FQNEAQ (reference sequence). In nucleotides, the CDR3 is TGTGCCAGCAGCCCAGTAGCGGAGCTGTTTTTT. This encodes CASSPVAELFF.